This is a list of T cell receptor beta chains from one sample in a study of CD8 T cells in ankylosing spondylitis. In TCRdb, the 5' RACE reads were re-called with MiXCR into one record per CDR3 protein. The data hold roughly 490,000 distinct CDR3 sequences, with about 5.2% observed a single time. Sequencing was performed on blood, either unsorted or a sorted T cell fraction (not recorded which). These receptors came from a male donor with ankylosing spondylitis. Both conserved end residues are part of each CDR3. Fields, in order: V gene, J gene, D gene, clone size, CDR3 protein, CDR3 DNA. The D gene is left open where the match is weak. The size entry is marked missing in some rows and otherwise reads once, few, many or a size class.

>TRBV20-1|TRBJ2-7|-|many
CSASDAIAYEQYF
TGCAGTGCCAGTGACGCTATTGCCTACGAGCAGTACTTC
>TRBV5-1|TRBJ2-2|TRBD2|many
CASSLSAGGPVGELFF
TGCGCCAGCAGCTTGTCAGCGGGAGGGCCGGTCGGGGAGCTGTTTTTT
>TRBV5-1|TRBJ1-1|-|many
CASSLEFPLLGTEAFF
TGCGCCAGCAGCTTGGAGTTCCCCCTCCTGGGGACTGAAGCTTTCTTT
>TRBV27|TRBJ2-5|-|few
CASNPYGGRLETQYF
TGTGCCAGCAACCCCTACGGAGGGAGATTAGAGACCCAGTACTTC
>TRBV6-1|TRBJ1-6|TRBD1|many
CASRGQVNSPLHF
TGTGCCAGCAGGGGACAGGTGAATTCACCCCTCCACTTT
>TRBV4-3|TRBJ2-7|-|many
CASSLSLGGYEQYF
TGCGCCAGCAGCCTTTCGCTAGGGGGCTACGAGCAGTACTTC
>TRBV5-5|TRBJ2-1|TRBD2|-
CASSFVGGSYNEQFF
TGTGCCAGCAGCTTTGTCGGGGGGTCCTACAATGAGCAGTTCTTC
>TRBV5-1|TRBJ2-6|TRBD1|many
CASKGGTGSGANVLTF
TGCGCCAGCAAAGGGGGGACAGGCTCTGGGGCCAACGTCCTGACTTTC
>TRBV7-2|TRBJ1-5|TRBD1|many
CASSKDRGLNQPQHF
TGTGCCAGCAGCAAGGACAGGGGGCTCAATCAGCCCCAGCATTTT
>TRBV6-2/TRBV6-3|TRBJ2-7|-|many
CASRKRLGDEQYF
TGTGCCAGCAGAAAGCGTCTTGGGGACGAGCAGTACTTC
>TRBV28|TRBJ1-2|-|many
CASSSGEYGYTF
TGTGCCAGCAGTTCAGGGGAATATGGCTACACCTTC
>TRBV20-1|TRBJ1-2|TRBD1|few
CSARAGTGLYGYTF
TGCAGTGCTAGAGCCGGGACAGGGTTGTATGGCTACACCTTC
>TRBV3-1|TRBJ1-1|-|-
CASSQMVGTSTEAFF
TGTGCCAGCAGCCAAATGGTAGGGACTTCCACTGAAGCTTTCTTT
>TRBV6-2/TRBV6-3|TRBJ2-1|TRBD2|many
CASSLSGAGGPYEQFF
TGTGCCAGCAGCCTGAGTGGAGCGGGAGGGCCCTATGAGCAGTTCTTC
>TRBV7-2|TRBJ1-4|TRBD1|few
CASSQTGGTNSEKLFF
TGTGCCAGCAGCCAAACAGGGGGAACGAATAGTGAAAAACTGTTTTTT
>TRBV5-6|TRBJ1-1|-|many
CASSLFNTNTEAFF
TGTGCCAGCAGCTTATTTAACACAAACACTGAAGCTTTCTTT
>TRBV7-9|TRBJ1-1|-|few
CASSFLWGGTEAFF
-
>TRBV11-1|TRBJ2-7|-|few
CASSLDWAYEQYF
TGTGCCAGCAGCTTAGATTGGGCCTACGAGCAGTACTTC
>TRBV11-2|TRBJ2-7|-|many
CASREARRPVYEQYF
TGTGCCAGCAGGGAAGCACGGCGCCCAGTCTACGAGCAGTACTTC
>TRBV20-1|TRBJ1-1|-|many
CSAFSWGARGTEAFF
TGCAGTGCTTTTAGTTGGGGGGCGCGGGGCACTGAAGCTTTCTTT
>TRBV20-1|TRBJ2-7|-|many
CSAIAAQSTYEQYF
TGCAGTGCTATAGCGGCTCAGAGCACCTACGAGCAGTACTTC
>TRBV10-3|TRBJ2-2|-|many
CAISESRLNTGELFF
TGTGCCATCAGTGAGTCGAGGCTTAACACCGGGGAGCTGTTTTTT
>TRBV30|TRBJ2-1|-|few
CAWSRLRAVLNEQFF
TGTGCCTGGAGCCGACTTCGGGCGGTATTGAATGAGCAGTTCTTC
>TRBV4-3|TRBJ2-7|-|-
CASSQVEGLPYEQYF
TGCGCCAGCAGCCAAGTAGAGGGGTTGCCCTACGAGCAGTACTTC
>TRBV5-6|TRBJ2-5|-|many
CASVVGQETQYF
TGTGCCAGCGTGGTGGGCCAAGAGACCCAGTACTTC
>TRBV7-2|TRBJ2-3|-|many
CASSKPTDTQYF
TGTGCCAGCAGCAAACCCACAGATACGCAGTATTTT
>TRBV7-9|TRBJ2-1|-|many
CASSLGGGMGPNQFF
TGTGCCAGCAGCTTAGGAGGGGGAATGGGGCCGAACCAGTTCTTC
>TRBV13|TRBJ1-3|-|few
CASSSYETEGNTIYF
TGTGCCAGCAGCTCATACGAGACGGAAGGAAACACCATATATTTT
>TRBV10-2|TRBJ2-1|TRBD2|many
CASGRLAGGYEQFF
TGCGCCAGCGGTCGACTAGCGGGAGGGTATGAGCAGTTCTTC
>TRBV15|TRBJ2-3|-|many
CATSRGGGADTQYF
TGTGCCACCAGCAGAGGGGGGGGCGCAGATACGCAGTATTTT
>TRBV12-3/TRBV12-4|TRBJ1-1|-|many
CASAPQGGGTEAFF
TGTGCCAGCGCCCCACAGGGAGGTGGGACTGAAGCTTTCTTT
>TRBV6-2/TRBV6-3|TRBJ2-1|TRBD2|many
CASSSKLAGYNEQFF
TGTGCCAGCAGTTCAAAACTAGCGGGCTATAATGAGCAGTTCTTC
>TRBV7-2|TRBJ1-6|-|many
CASSLWGLPMNSPLHF
TGTGCCAGCAGCTTATGGGGGCTCCCTATGAATTCACCCCTCCACTTT
>TRBV7-9|TRBJ1-3|TRBD1|many
CASSTGQNGNTIYF
TGTGCCAGCAGCACGGGACAGAATGGAAACACCATATATTTT
>TRBV5-5|TRBJ2-1|TRBD2|many
CASGPSGGYNEQFF
TGTGCCAGCGGGCCTAGCGGAGGTTACAATGAGCAGTTCTTC
>TRBV20-1|TRBJ1-5|-|many
CSAHRGGSNQPQHF
TGCAGTGCTCACCGAGGGGGAAGCAATCAGCCCCAGCATTTT
>TRBV18|TRBJ1-5|-|many
CASSGDLNQPQHF
TGTGCCAGCTCAGGCGACTTAAATCAGCCCCAGCATTTT
>TRBV10-3|TRBJ2-1|TRBD2|many
CAINQLAGAYNEQFF
TGTGCCATCAACCAACTAGCGGGAGCCTACAATGAGCAGTTCTTC
>TRBV5-5|TRBJ2-7|-|few
CASRIRPGPESYEQYF
TGTGCCAGCAGGATCCGCCCGGGGCCCGAATCCTACGAGCAGTACTTC
>TRBV7-8|TRBJ1-1|-|many
CASSLLQGGYTEAFF
TGTGCCAGCAGCTTATTGCAGGGAGGGTACACTGAAGCTTTCTTT
>TRBV19|TRBJ2-1|-|-
CASSIPPYNEQFF
TGTGCCAGTAGTATCCCTCCCTACAATGAGCAGTTCTTC
>TRBV28|TRBJ2-5|TRBD2|many
CASSLYGGARTETQYF
TGTGCCAGCAGTTTATACGGGGGGGCCCGGACAGAGACCCAGTACTTC
>TRBV5-1|TRBJ2-1|TRBD2|many
CASSLGPTSGGSSYNEQFF
TGCGCCAGCAGCTTGGGCCCGACTAGCGGGGGTAGCTCCTACAATGAGCAGTTCTTC
>TRBV5-1|TRBJ2-3|-|-
CASSSASVYTDTQYF
TGCGCCAGCAGCTCTGCTAGCGTGTACACAGATACGCAGTATTTT
>TRBV6-5|TRBJ1-1|-|many
CASSYLEGTEAFF
TGTGCCAGCAGTTATCTGGAGGGCACTGAAGCTTTCTTT
>TRBV4-2|TRBJ2-1|-|many
CASSQASLSYNEQFF
TGTGCCAGCAGCCAAGCTTCTCTTTCCTACAATGAGCAGTTCTTC